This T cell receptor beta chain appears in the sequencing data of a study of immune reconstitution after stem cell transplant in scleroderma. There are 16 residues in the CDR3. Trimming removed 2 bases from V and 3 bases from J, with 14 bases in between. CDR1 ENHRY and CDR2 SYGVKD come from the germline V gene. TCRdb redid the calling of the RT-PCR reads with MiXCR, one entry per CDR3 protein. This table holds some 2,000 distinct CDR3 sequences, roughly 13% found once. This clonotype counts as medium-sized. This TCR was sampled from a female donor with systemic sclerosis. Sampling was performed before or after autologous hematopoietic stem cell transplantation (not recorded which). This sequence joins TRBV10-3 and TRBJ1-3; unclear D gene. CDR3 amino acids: CAISENRKTLGNTIYF. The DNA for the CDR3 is TGTGCCATCAGTGAGAACCGGAAAACACTTGGAAACACCATATATTTT.